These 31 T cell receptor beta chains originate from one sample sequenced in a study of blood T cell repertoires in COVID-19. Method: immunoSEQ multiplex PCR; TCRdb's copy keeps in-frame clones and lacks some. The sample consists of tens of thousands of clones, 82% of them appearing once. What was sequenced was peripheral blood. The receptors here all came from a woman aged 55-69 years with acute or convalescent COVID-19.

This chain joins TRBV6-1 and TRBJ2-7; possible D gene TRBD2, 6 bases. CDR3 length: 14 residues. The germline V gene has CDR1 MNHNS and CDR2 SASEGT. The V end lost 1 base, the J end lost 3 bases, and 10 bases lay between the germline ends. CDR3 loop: CASSEEWRDYEQYF. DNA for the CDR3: TGTGCCAGCAGTGAAGAATGGAGGGACTACGAGCAGTACTTC.

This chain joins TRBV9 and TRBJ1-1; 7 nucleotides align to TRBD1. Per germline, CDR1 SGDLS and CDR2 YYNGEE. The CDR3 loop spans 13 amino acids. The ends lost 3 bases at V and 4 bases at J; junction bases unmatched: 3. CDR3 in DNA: TGTGCCAGCAGCGCCAACAGGGGCACTGAAGCTTTCTTT. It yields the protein CASSANRGTEAFF.

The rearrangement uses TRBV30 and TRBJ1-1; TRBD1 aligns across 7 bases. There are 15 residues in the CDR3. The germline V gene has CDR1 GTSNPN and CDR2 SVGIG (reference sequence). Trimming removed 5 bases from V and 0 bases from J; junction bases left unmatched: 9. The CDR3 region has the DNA TGTGCCTGGCAACCAGGGGGACAGTTGAACACTGAAGCTTTCTTT. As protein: CAWQPGGQLNTEAFF.

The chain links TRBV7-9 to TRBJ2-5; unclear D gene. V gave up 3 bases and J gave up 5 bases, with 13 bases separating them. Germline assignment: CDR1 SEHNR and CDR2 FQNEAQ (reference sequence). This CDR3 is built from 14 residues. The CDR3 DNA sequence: TGTGCCAGCAGCTTCTCGAGCCTGATTGAGACCCAGTACTTC. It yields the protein CASSFSSLIETQYF.

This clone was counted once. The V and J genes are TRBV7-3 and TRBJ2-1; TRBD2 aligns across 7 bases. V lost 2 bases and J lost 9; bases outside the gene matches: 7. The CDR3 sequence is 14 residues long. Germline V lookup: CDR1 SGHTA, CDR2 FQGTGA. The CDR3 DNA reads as TGTGCCAGCAGCTTATCATTTTCGGGAGGTGAGCAGTTCTTC. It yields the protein CASSLSFSGGEQFF.

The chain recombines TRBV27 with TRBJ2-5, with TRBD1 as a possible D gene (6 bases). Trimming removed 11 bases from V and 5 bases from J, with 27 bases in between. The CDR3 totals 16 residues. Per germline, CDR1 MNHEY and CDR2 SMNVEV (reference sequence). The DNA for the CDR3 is TGTGCCTGCATCCAGGGGCTGGGCTATCGGCGGGAGACCCAGTACTTC. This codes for CACIQGLGYRRETQYF.

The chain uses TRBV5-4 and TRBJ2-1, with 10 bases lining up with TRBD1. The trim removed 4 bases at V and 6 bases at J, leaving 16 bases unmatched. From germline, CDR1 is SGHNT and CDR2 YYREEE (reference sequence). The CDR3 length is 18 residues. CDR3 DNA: TGTGCCAGCAGCAGGTATGGACAGGGGGGGGTCGCCGGCAATGAGCAGTTCTTC. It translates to CASSRYGQGGVAGNEQFF. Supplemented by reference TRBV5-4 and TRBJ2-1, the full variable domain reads ETGVTQSPTHLIKTRGQQVTLRCSSQSGHNTVSWYQQALGQGPQFIFQYYREEENGRGNFPPRFSGLQFPNYSSELNVNALELDDSALYLCASSRYGQGGVAGNEQFFGPGTRLTVL.

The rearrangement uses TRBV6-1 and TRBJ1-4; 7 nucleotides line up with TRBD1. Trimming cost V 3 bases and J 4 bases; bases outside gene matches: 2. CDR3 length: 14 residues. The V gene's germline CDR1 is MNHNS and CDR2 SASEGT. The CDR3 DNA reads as TGTGCCAGCAGTGAGGGACAGTTTAATGAAAAACTGTTTTTT. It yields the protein CASSEGQFNEKLFF.

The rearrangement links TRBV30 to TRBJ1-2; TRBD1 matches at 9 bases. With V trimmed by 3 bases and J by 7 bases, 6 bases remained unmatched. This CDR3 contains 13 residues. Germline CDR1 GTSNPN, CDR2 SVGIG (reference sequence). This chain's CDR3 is CAWRSTGGRGYTF. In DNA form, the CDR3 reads TGTGCCTGGAGATCCACAGGGGGCCGTGGCTACACCTTC.

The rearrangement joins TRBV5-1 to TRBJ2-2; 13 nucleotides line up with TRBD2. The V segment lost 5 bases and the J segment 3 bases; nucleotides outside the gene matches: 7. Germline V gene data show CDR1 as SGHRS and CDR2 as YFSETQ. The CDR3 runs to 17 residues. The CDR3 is CASRIGLAGVYTGELFF. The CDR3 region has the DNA TGCGCCAGCAGAATCGGACTAGCGGGAGTGTACACCGGGGAGCTGTTTTTT.

CDR3 nucleotides: TGTGCCAGTAGTGGGGGCCCGAGGGGCAATCAGCCCCAGCATTTT. Its protein is CASSGGPRGNQPQHF. The chain links TRBV19 to TRBJ1-5; tentative D call: TRBD1 (6 bases). The ends were cut back, 5 bases at V and 2 bases at J, with 13 bases in the middle. The CDR3 loop spans 15 amino acids. CDR1 and CDR2 from the germline V gene are LNHDA and SQIVND (reference sequence).

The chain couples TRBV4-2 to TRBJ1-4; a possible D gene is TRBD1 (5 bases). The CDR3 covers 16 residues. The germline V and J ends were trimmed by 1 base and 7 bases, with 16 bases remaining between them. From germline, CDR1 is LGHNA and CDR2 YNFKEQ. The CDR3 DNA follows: TGTGCCAGCAGCCAAGTTGGTGACAGTCCGCCTGAAAAACTGTTTTTT. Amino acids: CASSQVGDSPPEKLFF.

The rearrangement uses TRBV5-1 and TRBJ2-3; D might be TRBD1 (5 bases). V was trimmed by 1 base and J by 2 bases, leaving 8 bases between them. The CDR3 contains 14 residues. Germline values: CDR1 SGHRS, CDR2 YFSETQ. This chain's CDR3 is CASSLTGYTDTQYF. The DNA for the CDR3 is TGCGCCAGCAGCTTGACAGGTTACACAGATACGCAGTATTTT.

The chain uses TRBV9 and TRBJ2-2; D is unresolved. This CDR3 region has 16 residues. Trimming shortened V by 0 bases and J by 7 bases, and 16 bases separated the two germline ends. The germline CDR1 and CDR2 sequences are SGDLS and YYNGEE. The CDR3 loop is CASSVDGDPQFGELFF. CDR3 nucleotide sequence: TGTGCCAGCAGCGTAGACGGAGACCCGCAATTCGGGGAGCTGTTTTTT.

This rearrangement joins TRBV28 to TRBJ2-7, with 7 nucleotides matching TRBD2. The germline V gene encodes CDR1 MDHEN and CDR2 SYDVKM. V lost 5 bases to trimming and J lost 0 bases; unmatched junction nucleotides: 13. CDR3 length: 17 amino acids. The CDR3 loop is CASSLQPGLWISYEQYF. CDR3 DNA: TGTGCCAGCAGTCTACAACCGGGACTATGGATCTCCTACGAGCAGTACTTC. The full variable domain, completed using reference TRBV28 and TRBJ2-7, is DVKVTQSSRYLVKRTGEKVFLECVQDMDHENMFWYRQDPGLGLRLIYFSYDVKMKEKGDIPEGYSVSREKKERFSLILESASTNQTSMYLCASSLQPGLWISYEQYFGPGTRLTVT.

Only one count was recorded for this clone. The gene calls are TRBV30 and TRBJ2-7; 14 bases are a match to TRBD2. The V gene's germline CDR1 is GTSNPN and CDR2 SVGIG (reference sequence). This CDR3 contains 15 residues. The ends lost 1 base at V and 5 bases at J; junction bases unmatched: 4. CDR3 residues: CAWSGLAGGLHEQYF. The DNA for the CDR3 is TGTGCCTGGAGTGGACTAGCGGGAGGGCTACACGAGCAGTACTTC.

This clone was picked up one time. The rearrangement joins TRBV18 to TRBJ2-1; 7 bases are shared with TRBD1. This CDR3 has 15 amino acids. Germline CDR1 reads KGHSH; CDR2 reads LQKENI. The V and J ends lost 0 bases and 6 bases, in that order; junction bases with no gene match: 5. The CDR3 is CASSPPFDRANEQFF. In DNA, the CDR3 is TGTGCCAGCTCACCACCGTTCGACAGGGCCAATGAGCAGTTCTTC.

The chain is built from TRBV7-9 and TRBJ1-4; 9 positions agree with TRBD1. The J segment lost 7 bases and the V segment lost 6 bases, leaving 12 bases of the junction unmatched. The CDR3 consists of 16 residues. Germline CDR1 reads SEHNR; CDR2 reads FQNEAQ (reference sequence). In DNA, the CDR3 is TGTGCCAGCAGTTCTCGGGACAGGGCGGTATTTGAAAAACTGTTTTTT. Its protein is CASSSRDRAVFEKLFF.

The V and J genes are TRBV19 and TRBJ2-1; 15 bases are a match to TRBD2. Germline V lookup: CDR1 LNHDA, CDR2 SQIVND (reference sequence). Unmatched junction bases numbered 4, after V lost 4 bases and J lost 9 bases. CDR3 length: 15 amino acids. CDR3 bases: TGTGCCAGTAGTAAGGGACTAGCGGGGGGAGGTGAGCAGTTCTTC. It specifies CASSKGLAGGGEQFF.

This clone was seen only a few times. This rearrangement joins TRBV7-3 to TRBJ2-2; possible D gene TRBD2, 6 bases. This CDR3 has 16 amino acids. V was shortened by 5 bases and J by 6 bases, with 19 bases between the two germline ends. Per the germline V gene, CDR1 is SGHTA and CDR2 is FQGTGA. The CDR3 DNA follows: TGTGCCAGCAGCCCGTCCGGGGCGGGGATCCCCGGGGAGCTGTTTTTT. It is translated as CASSPSGAGIPGELFF.

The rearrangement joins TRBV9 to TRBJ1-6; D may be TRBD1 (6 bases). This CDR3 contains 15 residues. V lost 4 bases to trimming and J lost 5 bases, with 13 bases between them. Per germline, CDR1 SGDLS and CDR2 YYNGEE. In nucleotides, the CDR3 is TGTGCCAGCAGCCCGGACAGTCCGAATAATTCACCCCTCCACTTT. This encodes CASSPDSPNNSPLHF.

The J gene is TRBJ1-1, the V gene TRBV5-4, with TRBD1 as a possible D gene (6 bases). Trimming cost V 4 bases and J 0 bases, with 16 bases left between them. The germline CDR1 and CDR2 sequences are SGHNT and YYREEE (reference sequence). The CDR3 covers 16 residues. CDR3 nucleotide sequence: TGTGCCAGCAGCGCATTATCTTCAGGGGTGAACACTGAAGCTTTCTTT. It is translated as CASSALSSGVNTEAFF.

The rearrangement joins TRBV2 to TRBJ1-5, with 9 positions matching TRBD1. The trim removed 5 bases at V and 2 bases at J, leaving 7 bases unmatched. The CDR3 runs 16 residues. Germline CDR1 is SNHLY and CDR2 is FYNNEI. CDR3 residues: CASSHRDRAGNQPQHF. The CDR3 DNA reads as TGTGCCAGCAGTCACCGGGACAGGGCTGGCAATCAGCCCCAGCATTTT.

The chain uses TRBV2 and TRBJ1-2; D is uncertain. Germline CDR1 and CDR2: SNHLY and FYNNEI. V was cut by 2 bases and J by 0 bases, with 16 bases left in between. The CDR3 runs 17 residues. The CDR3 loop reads CASSEPHIAGTNYGYTF. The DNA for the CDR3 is TGTGCCAGCAGTGAACCCCACATTGCAGGCACTAACTATGGCTACACCTTC.

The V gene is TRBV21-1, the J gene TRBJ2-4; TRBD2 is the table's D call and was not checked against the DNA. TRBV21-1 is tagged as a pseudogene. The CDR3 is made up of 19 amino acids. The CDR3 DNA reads TGTGCCAGCAGCACACCGGCGGACTCCCCTCGTCGTGCCAAAAACATTCAGTACTTC. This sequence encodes CASSTPADSPRRAKNIQYF.

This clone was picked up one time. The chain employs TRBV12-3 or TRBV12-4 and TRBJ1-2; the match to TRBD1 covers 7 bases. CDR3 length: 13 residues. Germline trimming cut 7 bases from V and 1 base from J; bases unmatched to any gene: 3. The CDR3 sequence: CASTDRDNYGYTF. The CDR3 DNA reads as TGTGCCAGCACCGACAGGGATAACTATGGCTACACCTTC.

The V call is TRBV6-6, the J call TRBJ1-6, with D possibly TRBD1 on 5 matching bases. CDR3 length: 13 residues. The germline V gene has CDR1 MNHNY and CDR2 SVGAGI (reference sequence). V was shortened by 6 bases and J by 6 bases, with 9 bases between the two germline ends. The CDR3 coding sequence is TGTGCCAGCAGGCAGGGCTCTAATTCACCCCTCCACTTT. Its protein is CASRQGSNSPLHF.

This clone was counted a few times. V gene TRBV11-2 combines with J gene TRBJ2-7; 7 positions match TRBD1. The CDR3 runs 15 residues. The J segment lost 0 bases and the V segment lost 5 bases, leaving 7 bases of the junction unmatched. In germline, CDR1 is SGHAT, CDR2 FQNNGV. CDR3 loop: CASSPDRVSSYEQYF. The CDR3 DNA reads TGTGCCAGCAGCCCCGACAGGGTTTCCTCCTACGAGCAGTACTTC.

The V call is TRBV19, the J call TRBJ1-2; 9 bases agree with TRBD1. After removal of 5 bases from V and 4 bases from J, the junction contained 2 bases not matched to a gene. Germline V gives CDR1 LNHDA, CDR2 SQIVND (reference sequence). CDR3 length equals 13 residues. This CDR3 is CASSPGQGYGYTF. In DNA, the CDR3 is TGTGCCAGTAGTCCGGGACAGGGCTATGGCTACACCTTC.

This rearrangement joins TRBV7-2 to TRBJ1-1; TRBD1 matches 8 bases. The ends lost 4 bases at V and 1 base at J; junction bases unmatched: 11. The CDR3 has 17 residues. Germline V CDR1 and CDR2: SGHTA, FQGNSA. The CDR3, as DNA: TGTGCCAGCAGCTACTCAGGGGGCGCGAAGGCGAACACTGAAGCTTTCTTT. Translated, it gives CASSYSGGAKANTEAFF.

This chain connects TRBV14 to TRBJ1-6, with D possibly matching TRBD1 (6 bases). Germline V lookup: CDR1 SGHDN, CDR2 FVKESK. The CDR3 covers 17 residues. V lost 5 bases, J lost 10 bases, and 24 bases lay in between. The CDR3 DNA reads TGTGCCAGCAGCGCAAGTTGGTTGGCAGGGGATCGATCACCCCTCCACTTT. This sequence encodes CASSASWLAGDRSPLHF.